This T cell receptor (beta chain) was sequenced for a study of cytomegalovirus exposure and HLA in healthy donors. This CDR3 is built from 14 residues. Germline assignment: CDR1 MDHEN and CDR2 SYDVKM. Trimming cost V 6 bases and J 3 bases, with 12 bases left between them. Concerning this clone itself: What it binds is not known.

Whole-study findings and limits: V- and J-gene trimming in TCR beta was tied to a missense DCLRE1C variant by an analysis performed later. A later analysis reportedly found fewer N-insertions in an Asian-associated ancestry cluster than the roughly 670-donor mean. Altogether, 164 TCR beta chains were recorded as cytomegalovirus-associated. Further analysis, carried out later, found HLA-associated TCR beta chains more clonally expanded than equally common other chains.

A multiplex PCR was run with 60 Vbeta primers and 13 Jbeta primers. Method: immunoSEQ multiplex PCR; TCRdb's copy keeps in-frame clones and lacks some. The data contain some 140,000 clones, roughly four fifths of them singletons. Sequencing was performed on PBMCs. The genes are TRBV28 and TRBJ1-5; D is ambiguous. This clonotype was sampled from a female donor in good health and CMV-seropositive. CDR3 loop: CASRPPRYNQPQHF. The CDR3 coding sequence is TGTGCCAGCAGGCCCCCCAGATACAATCAGCCCCAGCATTTT.